This is a list of T cell receptor beta chains from one sample in a study of blood T cell repertoires in COVID-19. The repertoire was sequenced with immunoSEQ multiplex PCR; TCRdb's copy has only in-frame clones and lacks some. The sample holds some 180,000 clones; approximately 84% are singletons and the top ten take 5.5% to 7.5%. Material: peripheral blood. The origin of the receptors is a human donor in a cohort sampled during active COVID-19. Both conserved end residues are part of each CDR3. The D gene is left open where the match is weak. Rows give clone size only sometimes, using once, few, many, or a class for an expanded clone.

v_call,d_call,j_call,clone_size,cdr3_aa,cdr3_nt
TRBV12-3/TRBV12-4,NA,TRBJ1-2,NA,CASSLAAYGYTF,TGTGCCAGCAGTTTAGCCGCCTACGGCTACACCTTC
TRBV2,NA,TRBJ1-1,NA,CASTDGTEAFF,TGTGCCAGCACAGACGGGACTGAAGCTTTCTTT
TRBV5-1,NA,TRBJ1-2,NA,CASSTDRGLDGYTF,TGCGCCAGCAGCACCGACCGAGGGTTGGATGGCTACACCTTC
TRBV9,NA,TRBJ1-2,few,CASSLHGQSYGYTF,TGTGCCAGCAGCCTACACGGACAGAGCTATGGCTACACCTTC
TRBV15,NA,TRBJ1-5,NA,CATSRDRGQPQHF,TGTGCCACCAGCAGAGATAGGGGTCAGCCCCAGCATTTT
TRBV2,TRBD1,TRBJ1-1,NA,CASKRGQLNTEAFF,TGTGCCAGCAAGAGGGGACAGCTGAACACTGAAGCTTTCTTT
TRBV5-1,NA,TRBJ2-7,once,CASSLGGPRAYEQYF,TGCGCCAGCAGCTTGGGGGGGCCGAGGGCCTACGAGCAGTACTTC
TRBV5-1,TRBD1,TRBJ1-4,NA,CASSPLTGGEREKLFF,TGCGCCAGCAGCCCCCTGACAGGGGGCGAACGTGAAAAACTGTTTTTT
TRBV19,NA,TRBJ1-2,NA,CASRTSSEVSNYGYTF,TGTGCCAGTAGGACCTCTTCGGAGGTCTCTAACTATGGCTACACCTTC
TRBV30,TRBD1,TRBJ2-7,NA,CAWSASGQGRDEQYF,TGTGCCTGGAGTGCCTCCGGACAGGGTCGGGACGAGCAGTACTTC
TRBV12-3/TRBV12-4,TRBD1,TRBJ2-7,NA,CASSPGQGYEQYF,TGTGCCAGCAGTCCCGGACAGGGCTACGAGCAGTACTTC
TRBV7-4,TRBD1,TRBJ2-7,NA,CASSFCWGRGYEQYF,TGTGCCAGCAGCTTTTGCTGGGGCAGGGGGTACGAGCAGTACTTC
TRBV10-3,NA,TRBJ1-1,NA,CAISANPAAGVENTEAFF,TGTGCCATCAGTGCGAACCCCGCAGCCGGGGTCGAGAACACTGAAGCTTTCTTT
TRBV9,TRBD1,TRBJ1-5,NA,CASSRTGGPNQPQHF,TGTGCCAGCAGCCGGACAGGGGGCCCCAATCAGCCCCAGCATTTT
TRBV30,TRBD1,TRBJ1-2,NA,CAWSLTGRLYGYTF,TGTGCCTGGAGCTTGACAGGGAGATTGTATGGCTACACCTTC
TRBV2,TRBD1,TRBJ1-6,NA,CASLWDRNSPLHF,TGTGCCAGCCTTTGGGACAGAAATTCACCCCTCCACTTT
TRBV11-3,TRBD2,TRBJ2-1,NA,CASASGTSGAYNEQFF,TGTGCCAGCGCATCCGGGACTAGCGGGGCCTACAATGAGCAGTTCTTC
TRBV9,TRBD1,TRBJ2-5,NA,CASSVAGTVQETQYF,TGTGCCAGCAGCGTGGCTGGGACAGTCCAAGAGACCCAGTACTTC
TRBV2,NA,TRBJ1-1,NA,CASNEEGSGTEAFF,TGTGCCAGCAACGAGGAGGGGAGTGGCACTGAAGCTTTCTTT
TRBV6-1,TRBD1,TRBJ2-7,NA,CASSEISVGQGASYEQYF,TGTGCCAGCAGTGAAATCTCAGTGGGACAGGGGGCCTCCTACGAGCAGTACTTC
TRBV5-1,TRBD1,TRBJ2-7,NA,CASSLGQGAFEQYF,TGCGCCAGCAGCTTGGGACAGGGGGCTTTTGAGCAGTACTTC
TRBV19,NA,TRBJ2-2,NA,CASSLGGSAGELFF,TGTGCCAGTAGTCTTGGAGGGAGCGCCGGGGAGCTGTTTTTT
TRBV10-3,NA,TRBJ2-5,NA,CAISRDKQETQYF,TGTGCCATCAGCCGGGACAAACAAGAGACCCAGTACTTC
TRBV7-8,TRBD1,TRBJ1-1,once,CASSLEGQVTEAFF,TGTGCCAGCAGCTTAGAGGGACAGGTCACTGAAGCTTTCTTT
TRBV6-5,TRBD2,TRBJ2-2,NA,CASSYASGGESGELFF,TGTGCCAGCAGTTATGCGTCGGGGGGGGAATCCGGGGAGCTGTTTTTT
TRBV3-1/TRBV3-2,NA,TRBJ1-5,NA,CASSQDGGGGLQPQHF,TGTGCCAGCAGCCAAGATGGGGGCGGAGGTCTTCAGCCCCAGCATTTT
TRBV5-1,NA,TRBJ1-2,NA,CASSLTGVIYGYTF,TGCGCCAGCAGCTTGACAGGAGTAATTTATGGCTACACCTTC
TRBV19,NA,TRBJ1-1,NA,CASSMGAQAAFF,TGTGCCAGTAGTATGGGGGCCCAGGCCGCTTTCTTT